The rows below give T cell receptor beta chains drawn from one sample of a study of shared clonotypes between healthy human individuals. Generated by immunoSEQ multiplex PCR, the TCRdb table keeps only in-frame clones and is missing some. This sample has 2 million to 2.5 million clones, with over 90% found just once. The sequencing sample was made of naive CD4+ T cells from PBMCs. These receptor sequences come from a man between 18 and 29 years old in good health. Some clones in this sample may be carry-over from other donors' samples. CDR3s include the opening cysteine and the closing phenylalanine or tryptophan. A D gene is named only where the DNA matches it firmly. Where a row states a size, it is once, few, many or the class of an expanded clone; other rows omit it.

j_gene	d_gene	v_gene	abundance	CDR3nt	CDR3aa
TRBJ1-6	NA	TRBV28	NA	TGTGCCAGCAGCTCAGGACAGAATTCACCCCTCCACTTT	CASSSGQNSPLHF
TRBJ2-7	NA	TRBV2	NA	TGTGCCAGCAGTGAAATGCGGAGGGAGCAGTACTTC	CASSEMRREQYF
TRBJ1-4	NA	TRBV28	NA	TGTGCCAGTCACGTGGGGGCGTCAGCCGAAAAACTGTTTTTT	CASHVGASAEKLFF
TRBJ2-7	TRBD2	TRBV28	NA	TGTGCCAGCAGGCGCAAGACTAGCGGGAAACTCCACTTC	CASRRKTSGKLHF
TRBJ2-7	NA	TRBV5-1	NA	TGCGCCAGCACAGGCGGCAGGCGTACCTACGAGCAGTACTTC	CASTGGRRTYEQYF
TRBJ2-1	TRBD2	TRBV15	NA	TGTGCCACCAGCAGTGGACTAGCTGAATACAATGAGCAGTTCTTC	CATSSGLAEYNEQFF
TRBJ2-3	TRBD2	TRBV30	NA	TGTGCCTGGAGTGTAGGCGGGAGCTCAGATACGCAGTATTTT	CAWSVGGSSDTQYF
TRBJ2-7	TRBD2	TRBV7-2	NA	TGTGCCAGCAGCGAAAGCGGGAGCTCCTACGAGCAGTACTTC	CASSESGSSYEQYF
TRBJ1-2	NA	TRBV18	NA	TGTGCCAGCTCACCGACAACAGGATTCTATGGCTACACCTTC	CASSPTTGFYGYTF
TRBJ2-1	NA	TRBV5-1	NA	TGCGCCAGCAGCTTGGGCACTACCGACGACAATGAGCAGTTCTTC	CASSLGTTDDNEQFF
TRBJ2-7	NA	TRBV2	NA	TGTGCCACCACGGGGGGACAGCGAAGCTCCTACGAGCAGTACTTC	CATTGGQRSSYEQYF
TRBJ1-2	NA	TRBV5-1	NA	TGCGCCAGCAGCTTGACAGACAACTATGGCTACACCTTC	CASSLTDNYGYTF
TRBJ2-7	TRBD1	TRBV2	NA	TGTGCCAGCAACCTACAGGGGGCGCGTTACGAGCAGTACTTC	CASNLQGARYEQYF
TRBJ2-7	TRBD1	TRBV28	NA	TGTGCCAGCATGGAGGGACAGGGAGGAGACGAGCAGTACTTC	CASMEGQGGDEQYF
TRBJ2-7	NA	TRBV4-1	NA	TGCGCCAGCAGCCAAGGGTCAGCTAGCTCCTACGAGCAGTACTTC	CASSQGSASSYEQYF
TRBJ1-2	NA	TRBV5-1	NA	TGCGCCAGCAGCTCCTCCCCCGGGAGCTATGGCTACACCTTC	CASSSSPGSYGYTF
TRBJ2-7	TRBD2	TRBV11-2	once	TGTGCCAGCAGCTTAGTCTGGACTAGCGGACAGGAGCAGTACTTC	CASSLVWTSGQEQYF
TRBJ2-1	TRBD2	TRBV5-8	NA	TGTGCCAGCAGCTTGGCCGGTAGACTAGCGGGGGCCAATGAGCAGTTCTTC	CASSLAGRLAGANEQFF
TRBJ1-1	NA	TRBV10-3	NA	TGTGCCATCAGCCGAGGGACTGAACCTTCGAACACTGAAGCTTTCTTT	CAISRGTEPSNTEAFF
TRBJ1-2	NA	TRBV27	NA	TGTGCTAGTGGGTCGGGTTCTCGGGGCTACACCTTC	CASGSGSRGYTF
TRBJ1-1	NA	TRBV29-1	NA	TGCAGCGTTGGGGCACGAACTGGGAACACTGAAGCTTTCTTT	CSVGARTGNTEAFF
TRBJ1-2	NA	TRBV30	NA	TGTGCCTGGAGTGTCCGGGAGAGGGGCTACACCTTC	CAWSVRERGYTF
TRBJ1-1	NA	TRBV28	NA	TGTGGGGCGCGGTCGGTGAACACTGAAGCTTTCTTT	CGARSVNTEAFF
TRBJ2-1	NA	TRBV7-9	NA	TGTGCCAGCAACCGACTAAGGCCCTACAATGAGCAGTTCTTC	CASNRLRPYNEQFF
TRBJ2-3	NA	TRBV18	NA	TGTGCCAGCTCACCAACGAGCGGGAGCACAGATACGCAGTATTTT	CASSPTSGSTDTQYF
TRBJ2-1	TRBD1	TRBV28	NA	TGTGCCAGCACCACCAACGGGCCGGGACAGGGGGCGGGCGAGCAGTTCTTC	CASTTNGPGQGAGEQFF
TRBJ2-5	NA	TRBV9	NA	TGTGCCAGCAGCCGCGAGGAGGGGGTGTGGACCCAGTACTTC	CASSREEGVWTQYF
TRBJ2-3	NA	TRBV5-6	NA	TGTGCCAGCAGCGCGTCGAGGGTTACTAGCACAGATACGCAGTATTTT	CASSASRVTSTDTQYF
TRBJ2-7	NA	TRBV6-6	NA	TGTGCCAGCAGCACTCGGGCGGAGGGGGAGCAGTACTTC	CASSTRAEGEQYF
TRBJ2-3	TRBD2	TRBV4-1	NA	TGCGCCAGCAGCCAAGGGGTTAGCGGGGGCACAGATACGCAGTATTTT	CASSQGVSGGTDTQYF
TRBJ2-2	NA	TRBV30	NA	TGTGCCTGGAGTGATAACACCGGGGAGCTGTTTTTT	CAWSDNTGELFF
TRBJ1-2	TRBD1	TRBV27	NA	TGTGCCAGCAGTTTATCAGGACAGGGGGCTAGCTACACCTTC	CASSLSGQGASYTF
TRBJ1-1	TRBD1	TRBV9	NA	TGTGCCAGCAGCGTATCTCAGAGGGACAGCAACACTGAAGCTTTCTTT	CASSVSQRDSNTEAFF
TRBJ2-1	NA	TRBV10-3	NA	TGTGCCATCAGTGAGAGAGGGGAGCCCAACAATGAGCAGTTCTTC	CAISERGEPNNEQFF
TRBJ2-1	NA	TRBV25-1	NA	TGTGCCAGCAGTCCCTCGGCATACAATGAGCAGTTCTTC	CASSPSAYNEQFF
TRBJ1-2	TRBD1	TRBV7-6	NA	TGTGCCAGCAGCGCGGGACAGGGGGGGTATGGCTACACCTTC	CASSAGQGGYGYTF
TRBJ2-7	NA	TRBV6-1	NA	TGTGCCAGCAGGACTATCTACGAGCAGTACTTC	CASRTIYEQYF
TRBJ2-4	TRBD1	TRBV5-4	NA	TGTGCCAGCAGCCGACAGGGGGATCGGAACATTCAGTACTTC	CASSRQGDRNIQYF
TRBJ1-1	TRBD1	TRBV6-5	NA	TGTGCCAGCAGTTATACAGGGGCGGGAATAGGAGCTTTCTTT	CASSYTGAGIGAFF
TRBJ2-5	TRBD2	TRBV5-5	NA	TGTGCCAGCAGCCCGATTAGTAGCGGGAGTCTGGAGACCCAGTACTTC	CASSPISSGSLETQYF
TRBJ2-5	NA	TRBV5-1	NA	TGCGCCAGCAGCCCGACCACGCAGGGATCAGCAGAGACCCAGTACTTC	CASSPTTQGSAETQYF
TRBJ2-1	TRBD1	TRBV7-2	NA	TGTGCCAGCAGATGGGACAGGGGGGAATCCTACAATGAGCAGTTCTTC	CASRWDRGESYNEQFF
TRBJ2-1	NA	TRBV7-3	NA	TGTGCCAGCAGCTTAAGGTATGGCAGAAACAATGAGCAGTTCTTC	CASSLRYGRNNEQFF
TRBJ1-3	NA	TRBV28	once	TGTGCCAGCAGAACCCTGGTCGGAGGCTCTGGAAACACCATATATTTT	CASRTLVGGSGNTIYF
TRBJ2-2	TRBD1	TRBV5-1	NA	TGCGCCAGCAGTCGCGACAGGGTCAACACCGGGGAGCTGTTTTTT	CASSRDRVNTGELFF
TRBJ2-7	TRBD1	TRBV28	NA	TGTGCCAGCAGTATCCCCGGGACAGGACGCTACGAGCAGTACTTC	CASSIPGTGRYEQYF
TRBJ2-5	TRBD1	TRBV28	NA	TGTGCCAGCAGTTTTATCGGGACAGGGGGCTGGGAGACCCAATACTTC	CASSFIGTGGWETQYF
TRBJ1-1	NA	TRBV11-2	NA	TGTGCCAGCAGCTTACGTCAGAACACTGAAGCTTTCTTT	CASSLRQNTEAFF
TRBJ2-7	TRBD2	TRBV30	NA	TGTGCCTCCCGGGGGGGAGGGCCCGAGGAGCAGTACTTC	CASRGGGPEEQYF